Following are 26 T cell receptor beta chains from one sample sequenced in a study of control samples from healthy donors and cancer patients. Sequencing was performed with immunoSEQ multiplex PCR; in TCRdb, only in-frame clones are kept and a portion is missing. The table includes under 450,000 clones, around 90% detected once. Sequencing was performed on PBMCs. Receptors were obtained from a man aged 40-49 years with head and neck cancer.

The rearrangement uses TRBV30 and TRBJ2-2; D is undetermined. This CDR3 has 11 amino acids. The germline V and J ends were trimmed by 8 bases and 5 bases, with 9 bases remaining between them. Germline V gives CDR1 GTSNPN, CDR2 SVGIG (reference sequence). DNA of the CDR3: TGTGCCCACCGTTGGACCGGGGAGCTGTTTTTT. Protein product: CAHRWTGELFF.

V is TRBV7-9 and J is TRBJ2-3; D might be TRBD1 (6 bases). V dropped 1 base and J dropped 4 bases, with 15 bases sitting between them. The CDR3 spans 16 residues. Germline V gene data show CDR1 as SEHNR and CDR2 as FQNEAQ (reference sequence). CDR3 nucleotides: TGTGCCAGCAGCTTAGTAGGGGGAGACTCCGCAGATACGCAGTATTTT. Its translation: CASSLVGGDSADTQYF. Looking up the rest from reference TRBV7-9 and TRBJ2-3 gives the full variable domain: DTGVSQNPRHKITKRGQNVTFRCDPISEHNRLYWYRQTLGQGPEFLTYFQNEAQLEKSRLLSDRFSAERPKGSFSTLEIQRTEQGDSAMYLCASSLVGGDSADTQYFGPGTRLTVL.

As DNA, the CDR3 is TGTGCCACCAGCAGAGTCGACAGGGTGACAGATACGCAGTATTTT. It is translated as CATSRVDRVTDTQYF. This chain joins TRBV15 and TRBJ2-3, with 7 bases aligning to TRBD1. Germline V lookup: CDR1 LNHNV, CDR2 YYDKDF (reference sequence). V dropped 1 base and J dropped 3; count of bases not matched to a gene: 4. CDR3 length equals 15 residues.

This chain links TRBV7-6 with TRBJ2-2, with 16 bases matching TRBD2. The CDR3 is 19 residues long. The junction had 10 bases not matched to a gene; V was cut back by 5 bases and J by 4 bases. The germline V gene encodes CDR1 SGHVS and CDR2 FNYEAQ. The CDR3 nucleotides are TGTGCCAGCAGCCCGGGACTAGCGGGAGGGCCCTCGGGCACCGGGGAGCTGTTTTTT. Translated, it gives CASSPGLAGGPSGTGELFF.

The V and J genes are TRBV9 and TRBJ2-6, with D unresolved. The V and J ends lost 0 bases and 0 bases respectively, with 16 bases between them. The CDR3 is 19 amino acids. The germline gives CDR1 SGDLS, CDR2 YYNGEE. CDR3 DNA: TGTGCCAGCAGCGTAGCCCCGCGGCAGGCCTCCTCTGGGGCCAACGTCCTGACTTTC. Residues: CASSVAPRQASSGANVLTF.

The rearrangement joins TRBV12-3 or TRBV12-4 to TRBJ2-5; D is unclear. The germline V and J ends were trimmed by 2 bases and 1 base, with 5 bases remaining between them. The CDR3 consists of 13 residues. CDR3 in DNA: TGTGCCAGCAGTTTAAGAGTCCAAGAGACCCAGTACTTC. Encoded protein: CASSLRVQETQYF.

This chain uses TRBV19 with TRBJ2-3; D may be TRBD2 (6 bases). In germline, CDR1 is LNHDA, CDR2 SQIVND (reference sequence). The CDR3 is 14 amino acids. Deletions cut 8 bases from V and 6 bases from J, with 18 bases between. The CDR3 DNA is TGTGCCAGTGGGGACTCCTATATATCGGATACGCAGTATTTT. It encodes CASGDSYISDTQYF.

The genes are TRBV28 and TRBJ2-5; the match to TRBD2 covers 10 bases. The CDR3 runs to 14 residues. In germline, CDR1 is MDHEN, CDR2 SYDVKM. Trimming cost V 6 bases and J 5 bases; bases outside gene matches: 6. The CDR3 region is CASSFTSGIETQYF. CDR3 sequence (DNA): TGTGCCAGCAGCTTCACTAGCGGGATCGAGACCCAGTACTTC.

The CDR3 region has the DNA TGTGCCATCAGTGTGGCAGGGGGGAAAAATGAAAAACTGTTTTTT. It encodes CAISVAGGKNEKLFF. The chain couples TRBV10-3 to TRBJ1-4, with 7 bases identical to TRBD1. Germline V lookup: CDR1 ENHRY, CDR2 SYGVKD. The CDR3 covers 15 residues. With V trimmed by 4 bases and J by 5 bases, 7 bases remained unmatched.

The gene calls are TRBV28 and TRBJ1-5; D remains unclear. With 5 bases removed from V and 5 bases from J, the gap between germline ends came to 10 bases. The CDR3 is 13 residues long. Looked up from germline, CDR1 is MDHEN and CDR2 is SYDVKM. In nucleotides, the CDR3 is TGTGCCAGCAGTCCCCGGGTACATCAGCCCCAGCATTTT. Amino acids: CASSPRVHQPQHF.

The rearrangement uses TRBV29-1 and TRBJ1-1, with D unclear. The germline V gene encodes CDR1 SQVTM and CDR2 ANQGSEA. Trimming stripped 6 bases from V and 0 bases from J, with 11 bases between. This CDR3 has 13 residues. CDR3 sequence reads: CSVGRPMNTEAFF. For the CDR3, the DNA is TGCAGCGTGGGGAGACCTATGAACACTGAAGCTTTCTTT.

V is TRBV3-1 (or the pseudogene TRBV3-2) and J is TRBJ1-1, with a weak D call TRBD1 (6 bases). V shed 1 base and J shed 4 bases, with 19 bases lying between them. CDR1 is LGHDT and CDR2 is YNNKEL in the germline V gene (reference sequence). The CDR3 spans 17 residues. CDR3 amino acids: CASSQGGQGIFSTEAFF. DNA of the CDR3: TGTGCCAGCAGCCAAGGCGGGCAGGGGATTTTTTCCACTGAAGCTTTCTTT.

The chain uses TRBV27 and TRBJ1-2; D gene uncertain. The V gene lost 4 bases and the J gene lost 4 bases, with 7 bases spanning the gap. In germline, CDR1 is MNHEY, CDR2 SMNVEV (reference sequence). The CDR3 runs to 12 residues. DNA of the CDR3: TGTGCCAGCAGTTCCCTCGGCTATGGCTACACCTTC. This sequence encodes CASSSLGYGYTF.

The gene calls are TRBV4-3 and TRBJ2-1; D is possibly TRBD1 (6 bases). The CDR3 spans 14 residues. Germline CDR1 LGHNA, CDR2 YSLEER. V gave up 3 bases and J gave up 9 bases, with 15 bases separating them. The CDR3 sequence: CASSQLGGNGEQFF. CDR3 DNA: TGCGCCAGCAGCCAGTTAGGGGGTAACGGTGAGCAGTTCTTC.

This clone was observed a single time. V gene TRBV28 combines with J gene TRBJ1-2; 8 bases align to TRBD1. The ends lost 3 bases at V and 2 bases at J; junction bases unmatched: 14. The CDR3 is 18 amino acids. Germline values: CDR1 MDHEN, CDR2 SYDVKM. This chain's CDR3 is CASSFVLLTGELNYGYTF. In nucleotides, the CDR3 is TGTGCCAGCAGTTTCGTCCTTCTGACAGGGGAACTCAACTATGGCTACACCTTC.

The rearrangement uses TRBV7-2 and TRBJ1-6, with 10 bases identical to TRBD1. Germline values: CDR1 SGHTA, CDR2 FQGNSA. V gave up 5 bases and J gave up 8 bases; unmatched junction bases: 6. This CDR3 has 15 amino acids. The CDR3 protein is CASSTRTGGDSPLHF. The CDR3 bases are TGTGCCAGCAGCACCCGGACAGGGGGGGATTCACCCCTCCACTTT.

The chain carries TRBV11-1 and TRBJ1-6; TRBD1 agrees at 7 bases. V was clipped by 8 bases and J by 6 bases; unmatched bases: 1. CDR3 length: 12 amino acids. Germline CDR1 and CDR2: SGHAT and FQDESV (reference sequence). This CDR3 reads CASRDSNSPLHF. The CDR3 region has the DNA TGTGCCAGCCGGGACAGTAATTCACCCCTCCACTTT. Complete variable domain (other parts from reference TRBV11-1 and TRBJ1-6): EAEVAQSPRYKITEKSQAVAFWCDPISGHATLYWYRQILGQGPELLVQFQDESVVDDSQLPKDRFSAERLKGVDSTLKIQPAELGDSAMYLCASRDSNSPLHFGNGTRLTVT.

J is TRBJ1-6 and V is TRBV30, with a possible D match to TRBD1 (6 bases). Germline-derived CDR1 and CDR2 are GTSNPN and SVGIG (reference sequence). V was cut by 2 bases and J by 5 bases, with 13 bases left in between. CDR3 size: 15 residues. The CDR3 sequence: CAWSTAQGDNSPLHF. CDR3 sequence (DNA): TGTGCCTGGAGTACTGCACAGGGAGATAATTCACCCCTCCACTTT. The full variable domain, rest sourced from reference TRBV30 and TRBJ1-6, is SQTIHQWPATLVQPVGSPLSLECTVEGTSNPNLYWYRQAAGRGLQLLFYSVGIGQISSEVPQNLSASRPQDRQFILSSKKLLLSDSGFYLCAWSTAQGDNSPLHFGNGTRLTVT.

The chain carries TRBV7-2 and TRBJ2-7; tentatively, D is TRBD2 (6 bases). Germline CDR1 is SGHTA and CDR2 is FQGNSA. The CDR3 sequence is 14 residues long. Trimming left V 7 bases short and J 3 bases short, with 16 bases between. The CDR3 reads CASTEGPRGYEQYF. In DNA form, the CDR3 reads TGTGCCAGCACCGAGGGCCCGCGGGGCTACGAGCAGTACTTC.

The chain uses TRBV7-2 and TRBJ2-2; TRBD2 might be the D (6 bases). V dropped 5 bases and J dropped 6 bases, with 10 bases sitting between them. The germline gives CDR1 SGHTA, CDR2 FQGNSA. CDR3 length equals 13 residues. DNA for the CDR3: TGTGCCAGCAGCCATACTAGCTCCGGGGAGCTGTTTTTT. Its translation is CASSHTSSGELFF. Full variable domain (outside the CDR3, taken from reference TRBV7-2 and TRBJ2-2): GAGVSQSPSNKVTEKGKDVELRCDPISGHTALYWYRQSLGQGLEFLIYFQGNSAPDKSGLPSDRFSAERTGGSVSTLTIQRTQQEDSAVYLCASSHTSSGELFFGEGSRLTVL.

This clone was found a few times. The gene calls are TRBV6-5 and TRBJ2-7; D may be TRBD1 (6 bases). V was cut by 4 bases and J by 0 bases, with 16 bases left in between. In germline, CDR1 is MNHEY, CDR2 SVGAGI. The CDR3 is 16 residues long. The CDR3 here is CASSSLGTLSSYEQYF. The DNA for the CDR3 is TGTGCCAGCAGTTCCCTCGGGACACTGAGCTCCTACGAGCAGTACTTC.

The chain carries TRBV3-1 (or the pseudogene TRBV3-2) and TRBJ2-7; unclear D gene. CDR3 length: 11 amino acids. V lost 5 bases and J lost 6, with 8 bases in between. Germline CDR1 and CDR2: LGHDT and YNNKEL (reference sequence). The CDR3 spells CASSVWGEQYF. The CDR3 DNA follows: TGTGCCAGCAGCGTCTGGGGCGAGCAGTACTTC.

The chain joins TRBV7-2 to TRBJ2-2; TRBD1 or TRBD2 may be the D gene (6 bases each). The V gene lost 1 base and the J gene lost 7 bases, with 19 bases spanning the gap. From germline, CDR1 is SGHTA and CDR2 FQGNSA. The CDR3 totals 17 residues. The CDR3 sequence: CASSLEGGGSSGGELFF. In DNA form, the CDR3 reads TGTGCCAGCAGCTTAGAGGGGGGAGGAAGCTCGGGCGGGGAGCTGTTTTTT.

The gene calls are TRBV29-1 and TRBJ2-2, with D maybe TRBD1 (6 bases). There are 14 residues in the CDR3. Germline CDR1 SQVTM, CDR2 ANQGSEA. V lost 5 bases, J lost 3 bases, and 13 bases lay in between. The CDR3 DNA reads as TGCAGCGTTCGGACAGCCCAGGACACCGGGGAGCTGTTTTTT. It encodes CSVRTAQDTGELFF.

In nucleotides, the CDR3 is TGTGCCAGCTCCAGCCGGGCTCAAGAGACCCAGTACTTC. The encoded protein is CASSSRAQETQYF. The chain uses TRBV9 and TRBJ2-5; D is undetermined. This CDR3 contains 13 residues. In germline, CDR1 is SGDLS, CDR2 YYNGEE. The ends were cut back, 7 bases at V and 2 bases at J, with 12 bases in the middle.

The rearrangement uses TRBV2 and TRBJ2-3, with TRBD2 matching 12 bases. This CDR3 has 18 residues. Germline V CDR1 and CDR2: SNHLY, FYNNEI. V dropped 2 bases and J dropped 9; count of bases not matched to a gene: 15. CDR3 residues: CASSERSRLAGARDTQYF. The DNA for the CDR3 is TGTGCCAGCAGTGAAAGGTCGAGACTAGCGGGAGCCCGGGACACGCAGTATTTT.